Below are 9 T cell receptor beta chains sequenced from a single sample in a study of regulatory T cells in long-lasting Graves disease. Arm-PCR with iRepertoire HTBI primers amplified the CDR3 regions for these TCR beta libraries. TCRdb re-analysed the multiplex PCR reads in MiXCR, keeping a single row per CDR3 protein. The sample includes a few hundred thousand distinct CDR3 sequences, 20% to 25% of them seen just once. Stated time point: newly diagnosed GD, antithyroid drugs for less than 3 months. PBMC-derived RNA was used for the TCR library. Material: peripheral blood mononuclear cells (PBMCs), obtained at new diagnosis, from a patient treated with antithyroid drugs. The receptor set was obtained from a female donor with Graves disease.

Regarding this clonotype: A much larger clonotype is one base distant, so this may be a read error. The rearrangement joins TRBV5-1 to TRBJ1-6; 7 bases map to TRBD1. In germline, CDR1 is SGHRS, CDR2 YFSETQ. CDR3 length: 15 amino acids. CDR3 sequence (DNA): TGCGCCAGCAGCGTGGGGACAGCCACTAATTCACCCCCCCACTTT. This gives the protein CASSVGTATNSPPHF.

About this clonotype: This may be a read error, as it is one base from a much larger clone. V gene TRBV29-1 combines with J gene TRBJ1-2; D call uncertain. Germline V CDR1 and CDR2: SQVTM, ANQGSEA. The V and J ends lost 6 bases and 5 bases respectively, with 10 bases between them. This CDR3 spans 11 amino acids. In DNA form, the CDR3 reads TGCAGCGTCGGGGAGGATTATGGCTACACCTTC. As protein: CSVGEDYGYTF.

This clonotype occurred many times. V and J are TRBV3-1 and TRBJ2-7; D possibly corresponds to TRBD1 (5 bases). V was clipped by 8 bases and J by 0 bases, with 11 bases between them. Germline lookup yields CDR1 LGHDT and CDR2 YNNKEL (reference sequence). CDR3 length: 13 amino acids. The CDR3 region has the DNA TGTGCCAGCCGCAGGGCGCCCTCCTACGAGCAGTACTTC. Protein: CASRRAPSYEQYF.

There are many counts of this clonotype. The genes are TRBV5-1 and TRBJ2-1; 10 bases match TRBD1. The trim removed 3 bases at V and 7 bases at J, leaving 4 bases unmatched. This CDR3 spans 14 amino acids. Germline CDR1 SGHRS, CDR2 YFSETQ. CDR3: CASSWDRGLNEQFF. DNA for the CDR3: TGCGCCAGCAGCTGGGACAGGGGTTTGAATGAGCAGTTCTTC.

Turning to this clonotype: The junction shows a germline mismatch at one end, possibly a read error. This chain uses TRBV20-1 with TRBJ2-7, with D perhaps matching TRBD2 (5 bases). Germline V gene data show CDR1 as DFQATT and CDR2 as SNEGSKA (reference sequence). The CDR3 spans 12 residues. CDR3 sequence reads: CSARERTGELYF. The CDR3 bases are TGCAGTGCTAGAGAGAGGACCGGGGAGCTGTACTTC.

In this sample, this clonotype turned up many times. The V call is TRBV11-3, the J call TRBJ2-2; 8 bases match TRBD2. Germline values: CDR1 SGHNT, CDR2 YENEEA. Trimming at V came to 10 bases and at J to 0 bases, leaving 7 bases not matched to a gene. The CDR3 totals 15 residues. CDR3: CATGRGGTNTGELFF. In DNA form, the CDR3 reads TGTGCCACCGGTCGGGGGGGGACGAACACCGGGGAGCTGTTTTTT.

This clonotype was seen a handful of times. The chain employs TRBV27 and TRBJ2-1; D is unresolved. The CDR3 contains 12 residues. Per germline, CDR1 MNHEY and CDR2 SMNVEV (reference sequence). V lost 0 bases and J 9 bases, leaving 6 bases between the germline ends. CDR3 bases: TGTGCCAGCAGTTTATCCATGGGTGAGCAGTTCTTC. The encoded protein is CASSLSMGEQFF.

This clonotype occurred many times. V and J are TRBV5-8 and TRBJ1-1; 9 nucleotides agree with TRBD1. The CDR3 loop spans 16 amino acids. J was trimmed by 0 bases and V by 4 bases; bases with no gene match: 7. Germline CDR1 is SGHTS and CDR2 is YDEGEE. The DNA of the CDR3 is TGTGCCAGCAGCATCCGACAGGGGGGGTTGAACACTGAAGCTTTCTTT. Its translation: CASSIRQGGLNTEAFF.

This clonotype showed up many times. The chain links TRBV11-2 to TRBJ2-1; D not resolved. Trimming removed 3 bases at V and 9 bases at J, with 6 bases between. Germline lookup yields CDR1 SGHAT and CDR2 FQNNGV. The CDR3 loop spans 11 amino acids. DNA for the CDR3: TGTGCCAGCAGCTTGCGCACTGAGCAGTTCTTC. Protein sequence: CASSLRTEQFF.